This T cell receptor (beta chain) stems from a study of T-cell memory formation after mild COVID-19. This clonotype was seen a few times. V was cut by 3 bases and J by 6 bases, with 10 bases left in between. This CDR3 region has 12 residues. Germline V gene sequence: CDR1 DFQATT, CDR2 SNEGSKA (reference sequence). TCRdb passed the 5' RACE reads through MiXCR, listing each CDR3 protein once. The table has just under 350,000 distinct CDR3 sequences, 13% seen once; the top ten hold about a fifth. The rearrangement joins TRBV20-1 to TRBJ2-3; D is possibly TRBD2 (6 bases). Sequences were obtained from PBMCs or a T cell subset sorted from them (not recorded which). The receptor comes from a man aged 18 to 35 who had mild COVID-19 (a few samples of this study predate the infection). Cell type and time point are not known. Here the CDR3 DNA reads TGCAGTGCTAGGCGGGACGCCGATACGCAGTATTTT. Its translation is CSARRDADTQYF.